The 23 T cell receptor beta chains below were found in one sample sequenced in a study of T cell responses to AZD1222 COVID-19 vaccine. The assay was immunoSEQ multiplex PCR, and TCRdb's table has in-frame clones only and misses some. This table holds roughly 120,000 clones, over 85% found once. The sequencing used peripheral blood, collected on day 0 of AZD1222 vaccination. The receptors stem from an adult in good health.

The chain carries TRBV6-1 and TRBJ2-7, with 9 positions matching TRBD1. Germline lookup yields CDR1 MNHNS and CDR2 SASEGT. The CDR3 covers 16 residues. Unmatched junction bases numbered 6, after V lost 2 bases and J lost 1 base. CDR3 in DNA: TGTGCCAGCAGTGAATTCGGACAGGGGAGTTCCTACGAGCAGTACTTC. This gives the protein CASSEFGQGSSYEQYF.

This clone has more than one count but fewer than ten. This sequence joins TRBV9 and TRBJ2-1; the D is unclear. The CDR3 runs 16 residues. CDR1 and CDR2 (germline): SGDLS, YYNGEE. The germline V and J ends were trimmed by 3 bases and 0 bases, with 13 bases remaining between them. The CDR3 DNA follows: TGTGCCAGCAGCGCGGAGACTGGAACCTCCTACAATGAGCAGTTCTTC. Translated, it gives CASSAETGTSYNEQFF. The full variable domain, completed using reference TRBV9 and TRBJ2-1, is DSGVTQTPKHLITATGQRVTLRCSPRSGDLSVYWYQQSLDQGLQFLIQYYNGEERAKGNILERFSAQQFPDLHSELNLSSLELGDSALYFCASSAETGTSYNEQFFGPGTRLTVL.

The CDR3 sequence: CASSLAVTSGNNEQFF. The CDR3 nucleotides read TGTGCCAGCAGCTTAGCCGTCACTAGCGGGAACAATGAGCAGTTCTTC. The chain employs TRBV7-9 and TRBJ2-1, with TRBD2 matching over 10 bases. The CDR3 has 16 amino acids. V lost 0 bases, J lost 5 bases, and 4 bases stayed unmatched. Germline-derived CDR1 and CDR2 are SEHNR and FQNEAQ (reference sequence).

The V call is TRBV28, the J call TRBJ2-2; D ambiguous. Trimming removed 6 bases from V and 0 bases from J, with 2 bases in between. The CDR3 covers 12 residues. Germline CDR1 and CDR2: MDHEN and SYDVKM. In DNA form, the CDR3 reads TGTGCCAGCAGGACGAACACCGGGGAGCTGTTTTTT. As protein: CASRTNTGELFF.

CDR3 residues: CASSFRTSSNTEAFF. DNA of the CDR3: TGTGCCAGCAGCTTCAGGACGTCGTCGAACACTGAAGCTTTCTTT. This rearrangement joins TRBV5-4 to TRBJ1-1; D not certain. Germline assignment: CDR1 SGHNT and CDR2 YYREEE (reference sequence). V was shortened by 2 bases and J by 1 base, with 12 bases between the two germline ends. The CDR3 is 15 residues long.

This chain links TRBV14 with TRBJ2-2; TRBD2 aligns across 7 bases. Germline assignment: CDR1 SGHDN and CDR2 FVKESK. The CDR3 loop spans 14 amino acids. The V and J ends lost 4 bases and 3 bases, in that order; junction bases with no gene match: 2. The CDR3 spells CASSPREDTGELFF. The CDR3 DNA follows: TGTGCCAGCAGCCCTCGGGAGGACACCGGGGAGCTGTTTTTT.

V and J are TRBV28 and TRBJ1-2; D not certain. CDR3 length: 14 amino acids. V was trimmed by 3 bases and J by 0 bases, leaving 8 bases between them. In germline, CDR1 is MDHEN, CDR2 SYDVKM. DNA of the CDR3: TGTGCCAGCAGTTTCGGGTTAGCTAACTATGGCTACACCTTC. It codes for CASSFGLANYGYTF.

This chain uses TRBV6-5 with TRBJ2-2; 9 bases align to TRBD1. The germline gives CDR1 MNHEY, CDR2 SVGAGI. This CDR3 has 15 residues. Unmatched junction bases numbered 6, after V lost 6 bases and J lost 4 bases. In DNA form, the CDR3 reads TGTGCCAGCAGACTAGACAGGGGGGGCACCGGGGAGCTGTTTTTT. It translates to CASRLDRGGTGELFF.

The CDR3 reads CASSLAGAGLGNIQYF. DNA for the CDR3: TGCGCCAGCAGCTTGGCCGGGGCAGGGTTGGGAAACATTCAGTACTTC. The V gene is TRBV5-1, the J gene TRBJ2-4; D could derive from TRBD1 or TRBD2 (5 bases each). The V end lost 0 bases, the J end lost 6 bases, and 16 bases lay between the germline ends. This CDR3 region has 16 residues. Per germline, CDR1 SGHRS and CDR2 YFSETQ. The variable domain in full, completed from reference TRBV5-1 and TRBJ2-4, reads KAGVTQTPRYLIKTRGQQVTLSCSPISGHRSVSWYQQTPGQGLQFLFEYFSETQRNKGNFPGRFSGRQFSNSRSEMNVSTLELGDSALYLCASSLAGAGLGNIQYFGAGTRLSVL.

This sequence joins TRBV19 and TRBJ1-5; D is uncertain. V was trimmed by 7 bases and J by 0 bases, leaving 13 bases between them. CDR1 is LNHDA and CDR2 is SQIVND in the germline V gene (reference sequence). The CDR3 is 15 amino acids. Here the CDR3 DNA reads TGTGCCAGTAACCCTCAAGGTTATAGCAATCAGCCCCAGCATTTT. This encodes CASNPQGYSNQPQHF.

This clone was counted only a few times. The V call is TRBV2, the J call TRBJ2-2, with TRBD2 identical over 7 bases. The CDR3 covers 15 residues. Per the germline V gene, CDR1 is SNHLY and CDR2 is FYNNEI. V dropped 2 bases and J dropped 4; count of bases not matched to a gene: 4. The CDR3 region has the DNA TGTGCCAGCAGTGAATATGCGGGAGTCACCGGGGAGCTGTTTTTT. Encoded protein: CASSEYAGVTGELFF.

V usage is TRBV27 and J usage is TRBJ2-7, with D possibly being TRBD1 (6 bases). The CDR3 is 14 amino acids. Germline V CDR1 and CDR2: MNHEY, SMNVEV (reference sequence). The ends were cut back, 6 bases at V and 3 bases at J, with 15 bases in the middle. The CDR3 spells CASRIDRSNYEQYF. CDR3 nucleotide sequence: TGTGCCAGCAGAATCGACAGGAGCAACTACGAGCAGTACTTC.

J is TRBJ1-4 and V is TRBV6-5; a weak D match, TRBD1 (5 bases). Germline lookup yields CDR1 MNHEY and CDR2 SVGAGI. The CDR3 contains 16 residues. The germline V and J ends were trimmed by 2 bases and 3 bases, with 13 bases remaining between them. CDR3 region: CASSYNQGLPNEKLFF. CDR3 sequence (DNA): TGTGCCAGCAGTTACAATCAGGGCTTACCTAATGAAAAACTGTTTTTT.

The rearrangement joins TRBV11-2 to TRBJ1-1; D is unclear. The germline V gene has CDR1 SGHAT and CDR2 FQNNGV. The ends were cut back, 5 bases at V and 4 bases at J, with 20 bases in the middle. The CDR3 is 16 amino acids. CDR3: CASSPRVRVRGTEAFF. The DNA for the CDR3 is TGTGCCAGCAGCCCTAGGGTGAGGGTACGAGGCACTGAAGCTTTCTTT.

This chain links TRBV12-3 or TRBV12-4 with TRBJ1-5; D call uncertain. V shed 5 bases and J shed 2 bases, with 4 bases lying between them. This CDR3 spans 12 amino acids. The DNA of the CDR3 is TGTGCCAGCAGTCTCGGCAATCAGCCCCAGCATTTT. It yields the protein CASSLGNQPQHF.

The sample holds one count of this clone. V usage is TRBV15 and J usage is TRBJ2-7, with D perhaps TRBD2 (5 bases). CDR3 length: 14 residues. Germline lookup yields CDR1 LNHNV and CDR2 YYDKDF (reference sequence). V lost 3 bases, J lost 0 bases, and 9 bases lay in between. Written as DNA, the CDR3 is TGTGCCACCAGCAGGTGGGAGAGCTCCTACGAGCAGTACTTC. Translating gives CATSRWESSYEQYF.

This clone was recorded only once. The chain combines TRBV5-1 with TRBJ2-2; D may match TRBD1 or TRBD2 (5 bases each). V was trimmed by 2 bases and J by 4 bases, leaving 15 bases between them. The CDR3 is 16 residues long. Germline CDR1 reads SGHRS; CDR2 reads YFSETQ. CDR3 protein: CASSLAPGRTTGELFF. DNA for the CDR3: TGCGCCAGCAGCTTAGCCCCGGGACGAACCACCGGGGAGCTGTTTTTT.

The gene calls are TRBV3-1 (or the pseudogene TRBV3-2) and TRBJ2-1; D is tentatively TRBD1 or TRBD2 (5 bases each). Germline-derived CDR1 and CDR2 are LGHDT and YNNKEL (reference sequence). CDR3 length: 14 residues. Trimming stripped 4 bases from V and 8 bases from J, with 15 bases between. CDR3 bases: TGTGCCAGCAGCCCGACCGGGACCACCCATGAGCAGTTCTTC. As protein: CASSPTGTTHEQFF.

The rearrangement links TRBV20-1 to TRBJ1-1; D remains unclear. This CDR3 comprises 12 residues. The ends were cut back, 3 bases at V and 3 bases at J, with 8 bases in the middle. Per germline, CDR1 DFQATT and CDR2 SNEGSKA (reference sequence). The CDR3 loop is CSASSGYTEAFF. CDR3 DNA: TGCAGTGCTAGTTCCGGGTACACTGAAGCTTTCTTT.

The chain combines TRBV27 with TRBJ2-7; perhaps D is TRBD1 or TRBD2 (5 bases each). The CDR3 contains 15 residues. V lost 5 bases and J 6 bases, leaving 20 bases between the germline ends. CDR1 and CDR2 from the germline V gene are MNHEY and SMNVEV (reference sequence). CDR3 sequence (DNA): TGTGCCAGCAGTCCCCCGGGACCCCATCTACGCGAGCAGTACTTC. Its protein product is CASSPPGPHLREQYF.

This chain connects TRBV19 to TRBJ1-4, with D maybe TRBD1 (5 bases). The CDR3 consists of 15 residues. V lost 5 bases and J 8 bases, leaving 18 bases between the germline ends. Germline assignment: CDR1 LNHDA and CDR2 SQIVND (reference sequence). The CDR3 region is CASSPGPDLREKLFF. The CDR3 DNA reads TGTGCCAGTAGTCCAGGGCCGGACCTTAGGGAAAAACTGTTTTTT. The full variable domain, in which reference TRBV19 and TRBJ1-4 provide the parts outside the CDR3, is DGGITQSPKYLFRKEGQNVTLSCEQNLNHDAMYWYRQDPGQGLRLIYYSQIVNDFQKGDIAEGYSVSREKKESFPLTVTSAQKNPTAFYLCASSPGPDLREKLFFGSGTQLSVL.

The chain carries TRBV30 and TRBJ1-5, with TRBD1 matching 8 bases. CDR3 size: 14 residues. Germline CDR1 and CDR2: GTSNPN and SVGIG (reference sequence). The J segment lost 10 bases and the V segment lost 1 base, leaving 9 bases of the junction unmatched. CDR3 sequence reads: CAWSDRTGHSPQHF. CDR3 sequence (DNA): TGTGCCTGGAGTGACCGGACAGGGCATTCTCCCCAGCATTTT.

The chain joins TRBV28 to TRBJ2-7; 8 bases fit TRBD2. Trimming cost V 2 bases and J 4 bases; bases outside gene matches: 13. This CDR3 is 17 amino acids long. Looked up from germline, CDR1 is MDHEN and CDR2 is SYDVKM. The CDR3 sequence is CASSLTPPASGSYEQYF. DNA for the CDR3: TGTGCCAGCAGTTTAACCCCCCCTGCTAGCGGGTCGTACGAGCAGTACTTC. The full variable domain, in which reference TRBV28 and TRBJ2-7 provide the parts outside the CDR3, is DVKVTQSSRYLVKRTGEKVFLECVQDMDHENMFWYRQDPGLGLRLIYFSYDVKMKEKGDIPEGYSVSREKKERFSLILESASTNQTSMYLCASSLTPPASGSYEQYFGPGTRLTVT.